The 17 T cell receptor beta chains presented below share a single source sample, sequenced in a study of shared clonotypes between healthy human individuals. TCRdb's copy holds only in-frame clones and misses some; the assay was immunoSEQ multiplex PCR. The sample yields about 110,000 clones, around 71% seen once. Sequencing used memory CD8+ T cells sorted from blood. The subset: CD45RO+ cells pooled with CCR7-negative TemRA cells. The receptors originated from a woman in her twenties or thirties in good health.

This chain uses TRBV15 with TRBJ1-1; TRBD1 matches 8 bases. This CDR3 is 15 amino acids long. Germline CDR1 reads LNHNV; CDR2 reads YYDKDF (reference sequence). Unmatched junction bases numbered 8, after V lost 5 bases and J lost 3 bases. This chain's CDR3 is CATSGPDREDTEAFF. CDR3 sequence (DNA): TGTGCCACCAGCGGCCCGGACAGGGAGGACACTGAAGCTTTCTTT. Complete variable domain (other parts from reference TRBV15 and TRBJ1-1): DAMVIQNPRYQVTQFGKPVTLSCSQTLNHNVMYWYQQKSSQAPKLLFHYYDKDFNNEADTPDNFQSRRPNTSFCFLDIRSPGLGDTAMYLCATSGPDREDTEAFFGQGTRLTVV.

The V call is TRBV7-9, the J call TRBJ2-7; TRBD1 or TRBD2 may be the D gene (6 bases each). Per germline, CDR1 SEHNR and CDR2 FQNEAQ (reference sequence). The V end lost 1 base, the J end lost 6 bases, and 13 bases lay between the germline ends. This CDR3 comprises 14 residues. CDR3: CASSLDTGRGEQYF. DNA of the CDR3: TGTGCCAGCAGCTTAGACACAGGGCGGGGCGAGCAGTACTTC.

The table lists this clone with a few counts. The chain is built from TRBV2 and TRBJ2-5; tentatively, D is TRBD1 (6 bases). The DNA end lines up better with TRBJ2-7; the J call may be wrong. The CDR3 is made up of 13 amino acids. The germline CDR1 and CDR2 sequences are SNHLY and FYNNEI. For the CDR3, the DNA is TGTGCCAGCAGCCCTACAGGGACCTACGAGCAGTACTTC. Protein: CASSPTGTYEQYF.

The rearrangement joins TRBV27 to TRBJ2-5; tentative D call: TRBD1 (6 bases). Matching the DNA end better, TRBJ2-7 makes the J call doubtful. Germline values: CDR1 MNHEY, CDR2 SMNVEV (reference sequence). This CDR3 comprises 16 residues. In DNA, the CDR3 is TGTGCCAGCAGCTTTTCCCCCACAGGGAATAGCTACGAGCAGTACTTC. This codes for CASSFSPTGNSYEQYF.

This clone was counted many times. The chain employs TRBV6-1 and TRBJ1-2, with 9 nucleotides matching TRBD1. This CDR3 has 13 residues. The V gene's germline CDR1 is MNHNS and CDR2 SASEGT. V lost 5 bases to trimming and J lost 8 bases; unmatched junction nucleotides: 6. For the CDR3, the DNA is TGTGCCAGCAGTTCACAGGGGGCGTGGGGCTACACCTTC. It encodes CASSSQGAWGYTF.

This clone was observed once. The rearrangement joins TRBV5-5 to TRBJ2-2; TRBD1 agrees at 7 bases. The V and J ends lost 3 bases and 7 bases, in that order; junction bases with no gene match: 12. The germline CDR1 and CDR2 sequences are SGHKS and YYEKEE (reference sequence). The CDR3 has 16 amino acids. The CDR3 nucleotides read TGTGCCAGCAGCTGGCATTTTACAGGGGCGGACGGGGAGCTGTTTTTT. This sequence encodes CASSWHFTGADGELFF.

The gene calls are TRBV4-1 and TRBJ1-1; D is uncertain. Germline V gives CDR1 MGHRA, CDR2 YSYEKL. Trimming took off 0 bases at V and 0 bases at J, with 8 bases between the two ends. This CDR3 spans 15 amino acids. This CDR3 is CASSQEAGMNTEAFF. The CDR3 DNA sequence: TGCGCCAGCAGCCAAGAGGCGGGAATGAACACTGAAGCTTTCTTT.

V gene TRBV27 combines with J gene TRBJ1-2; unclear D gene. Trimming stripped 3 bases from V and 4 bases from J, with 12 bases between. The germline CDR1 and CDR2 sequences are MNHEY and SMNVEV (reference sequence). The CDR3 spans 14 residues. The DNA of the CDR3 is TGTGCCAGCAGTTTCGGGCCCGGATTCTATGGCTACACCTTC. Protein sequence: CASSFGPGFYGYTF.

This chain uses TRBV4-1 with TRBJ2-7; TRBD2 aligns across 10 bases. This CDR3 comprises 14 residues. After removal of 4 bases from V and 6 bases from J, the junction contained 6 bases not matched to a gene. Germline CDR1 MGHRA, CDR2 YSYEKL. The CDR3 protein is CASSPFSGRTEQYF. The CDR3 nucleotides read TGCGCCAGCAGCCCCTTTAGCGGGAGGACCGAGCAGTACTTC.

The V and J genes are TRBV5-6 and TRBJ2-1, with unresolved D. Germline-derived CDR1 and CDR2 are SGHDT and YYEEEE. The CDR3 consists of 12 residues. V lost 0 bases and J 9 bases, leaving 7 bases between the germline ends. The CDR3 DNA reads TGTGCCAGCAGCTTGGTGGGCAGTGAGCAGTTCTTC. Protein product: CASSLVGSEQFF.

This clone appeared once. The genes are TRBV6-5 and TRBJ2-7; D is possibly TRBD1 (5 bases). The CDR3 length is 11 residues. Per germline, CDR1 MNHEY and CDR2 SVGAGI. V was trimmed by 11 bases and J by 3 bases, leaving 11 bases between them. CDR3: CASKQDYEQYF. CDR3 DNA: TGTGCCTCCAAACAGGACTACGAGCAGTACTTC.

The rearrangement links TRBV25-1 to TRBJ2-1; D gene ambiguous. The CDR3 is 10 residues long. The ends were cut back, 6 bases at V and 7 bases at J, with 4 bases in the middle. CDR1 and CDR2 from the germline V gene are MGHDK and SYGVNS. The CDR3 sequence is CASSQNEQFF. The CDR3 nucleotides read TGTGCCAGCAGCCAAAATGAGCAGTTCTTC.

The V call is TRBV13, the J call TRBJ2-3, with D possibly TRBD2 on 6 matching bases. Trimming shortened V by 4 bases and J by 8 bases, and 22 bases separated the two germline ends. Per germline, CDR1 PRHDT and CDR2 FYEKMQ (reference sequence). CDR3 length: 16 residues. The CDR3 sequence is CASSSFGSGDQGTQYF. In nucleotides, the CDR3 is TGTGCCAGCAGCTCTTTTGGTAGCGGAGACCAGGGTACGCAGTATTTT.

This clone was counted many times. In DNA form, the CDR3 reads TGTGCCAGCCACGGGACAGCAAATGAAAAACTGTTTTTT. As protein: CASHGTANEKLFF. The chain recombines TRBV28 with TRBJ1-4; 7 bases are shared with TRBD1. V was pared by 8 bases and J by 5 bases, with 5 bases of the junction left unmatched. The CDR3 loop spans 13 amino acids. The germline CDR1 and CDR2 sequences are MDHEN and SYDVKM.

This rearrangement joins TRBV10-2 to TRBJ1-1; D uncertain. Germline CDR1 reads WSHSY; CDR2 reads SAAADI. The CDR3 extends over 16 amino acids. The V gene lost 2 bases and the J gene lost 4 bases, with 17 bases spanning the gap. Written as DNA, the CDR3 is TGCGCCAGCAGTGAGATCGGCCGCAGCGTGAGCACTGAAGCTTTCTTT. It translates to CASSEIGRSVSTEAFF.

The rearrangement links TRBV14 to TRBJ2-7, with D possibly matching TRBD2 (6 bases). CDR1 is SGHDN, CDR2 FVKESK, per germline. V lost 4 bases and J lost 7, with 20 bases in between. This CDR3 has 15 amino acids. CDR3 in DNA: TGTGCCAGCAGCCCCCGGGGCCCGGGAGTAGGGGAGCAGTACTTC. Translation gives CASSPRGPGVGEQYF.

This CDR3 reads CASSLNDGVAYEQYF. The CDR3 bases are TGTGCCAGCAGTTTAAACGACGGAGTAGCCTACGAGCAGTACTTC. This rearrangement joins TRBV27 to TRBJ2-7; D call uncertain. In germline, CDR1 is MNHEY, CDR2 SMNVEV (reference sequence). The CDR3 runs 15 residues. Trimming cost V 2 bases and J 2 bases, with 13 bases left between them.